These 10 T cell receptor beta chains were all obtained from the same sample, sequenced in a study of OX40 agonist ivuxolimab in advanced cancers. TCRdb's table, derived via immunoSEQ multiplex PCR, lists solely in-frame clones and lacks some. The sample consists of about 41,000 clones, approximately 78% of them appearing once. The material was CD4+ or CD8+ T cells sorted from blood, obtained in a trial of the OX40 agonist ivuxolimab. These receptors all stem from an adult with an advanced solid tumor such as melanoma, head and neck, liver or kidney cancer.

The CDR3 loop reads CASSPASGRGTDTQYF. The CDR3 coding sequence is TGTGCCAGCAGCCCAGCCAGCGGGAGAGGCACAGATACGCAGTATTTT. This chain links TRBV2 with TRBJ2-3; TRBD2 agrees at 8 bases. From germline, CDR1 is SNHLY and CDR2 FYNNEI. The CDR3 is 16 residues long. V was pared by 6 bases and J by 1 base, with 9 bases of the junction left unmatched. The full variable domain, with the rest looked up from reference TRBV2 and TRBJ2-3, is EPEVTQTPSHQVTQMGQEVILRCVPISNHLYFYWYRQILGQKVEFLVSFYNNEISEKSEIFDDQFSVERPDGSNFTLKIRSTKLEDSAMYFCASSPASGRGTDTQYFGPGTRLTVL.

The chain recombines TRBV6-5 with TRBJ2-7, with 7 positions matching TRBD1. J gave up 4 bases and V 6 bases, and 9 bases lay outside the gene matches. Germline V CDR1 and CDR2: MNHEY, SVGAGI. This CDR3 has 14 amino acids. CDR3 region: CASSLRTGPYEQYF. CDR3 nucleotide sequence: TGTGCCAGCAGCCTTCGGACAGGTCCTTACGAGCAGTACTTC.

This chain links TRBV6-5 with TRBJ2-7; D is tentatively TRBD1 or TRBD2 (5 bases each). Trimming took 6 bases from V and 2 from J, leaving 14 bases between them. The CDR3 loop spans 14 amino acids. Looked up from germline, CDR1 is MNHEY and CDR2 is SVGAGI. Here the CDR3 reads CASRGRRNTYEQYF. The CDR3 DNA follows: TGTGCCAGCAGGGGACGGCGAAATACCTACGAGCAGTACTTC.

The V and J genes are TRBV18 and TRBJ2-2; D may be TRBD1 or TRBD2 (5 bases each). There are 15 residues in the CDR3. V dropped 4 bases and J dropped 5 bases, with 14 bases sitting between them. Germline V gives CDR1 KGHSH, CDR2 LQKENI. In DNA form, the CDR3 reads TGTGCCAGCTCACTCAGGGCCCGAGGGACCGGGGAGCTGTTTTTT. Amino acid sequence: CASSLRARGTGELFF. The full variable domain, with the rest looked up from reference TRBV18 and TRBJ2-2, is NAGVMQNPRHLVRRRGQEARLRCSPMKGHSHVYWYRQLPEEGLKFMVYLQKENIIDESGMPKERFSAEFPKEGPSILRIQQVVRGDSAAYFCASSLRARGTGELFFGEGSRLTVL.

This clone was found once. The rearrangement joins TRBV5-4 to TRBJ1-1; perhaps TRBD1 as D (5 bases). This CDR3 is built from 16 residues. V dropped 1 base and J dropped 2 bases, with 15 bases sitting between them. Germline CDR1 is SGHNT and CDR2 is YYREEE (reference sequence). The CDR3 spells CASSLTLGTENTEAFF. CDR3 bases: TGTGCCAGCAGCTTGACCCTCGGGACGGAAAACACTGAAGCTTTCTTT. Full variable domain (remainder filled in from reference TRBV5-4 and TRBJ1-1): ETGVTQSPTHLIKTRGQQVTLRCSSQSGHNTVSWYQQALGQGPQFIFQYYREEENGRGNFPPRFSGLQFPNYSSELNVNALELDDSALYLCASSLTLGTENTEAFFGQGTRLTVV.

This clone has a single count. Here the CDR3 DNA reads TGTGCCAGTAGTGAGCAACTAGCCGGCACGCAGTATTTT. Protein: CASSEQLAGTQYF. The chain uses TRBV19 and TRBJ2-3, with D maybe TRBD2 (6 bases). CDR1 and CDR2 (germline): LNHDA, SQIVND (reference sequence). Trimming removed 5 bases at V and 9 bases at J, with 15 bases between. CDR3 length: 13 residues.

The rearrangement links TRBV30 to TRBJ2-1; D may be TRBD2 (5 bases). Germline-derived CDR1 and CDR2 are GTSNPN and SVGIG (reference sequence). V gave up 5 bases and J gave up 10 bases, with 21 bases separating them. This CDR3 spans 14 amino acids. The DNA of the CDR3 is TGTGCCTGGGACGTAGTTCGGGGTTCCTGGGAGCAGTTCTTC. Protein product: CAWDVVRGSWEQFF.

The rearrangement joins TRBV9 to TRBJ2-2; maybe TRBD1 (5 bases). The CDR3 has 17 residues. Trimming took off 4 bases at V and 1 base at J, with 17 bases between the two ends. In germline, CDR1 is SGDLS, CDR2 YYNGEE. The CDR3 coding sequence is TGTGCCAGCAGCTCCAGTAGGTACCAGGGGAACACCGGGGAGCTGTTTTTT. Translation gives CASSSSRYQGNTGELFF.

The genes are TRBV10-3 and TRBJ2-6; the D gene is possibly TRBD2 (5 bases). Per germline, CDR1 ENHRY and CDR2 SYGVKD. The germline V and J ends were trimmed by 2 bases and 0 bases, with 11 bases remaining between them. The CDR3 runs 17 residues. DNA of the CDR3: TGTGCCATCAGTGAGCTAGCCGAAAGCTCTGGGGCCAACGTCCTGACTTTC. It codes for CAISELAESSGANVLTF.

The genes are TRBV2 and TRBJ1-1; D not certain. CDR3 length: 13 amino acids. Germline loops: CDR1 SNHLY, CDR2 FYNNEI. V lost 9 bases and J lost 11, with 22 bases in between. CDR3 residues: CASTRSLSTQAFF. CDR3 bases: TGTGCCAGTACTAGGTCCCTCTCGACTCAGGCTTTCTTT.